A selection of T cell receptor beta chains follows, all from one sample in a study of T cell responses to AZD1222 COVID-19 vaccine. Assay: immunoSEQ multiplex PCR; the TCRdb copy retains only in-frame clones and omits some. The sample shows approximately 180,000 clones, 87% of them seen only once. The source material was peripheral blood, sampled on day 0 of AZD1222 vaccination. Receptors were obtained from an adult in good health. CDR3s include the opening cysteine and the closing phenylalanine or tryptophan. The order of the fields is J gene, clone size, V gene, D gene, CDR3 protein, CDR3 DNA. A D gene is named only where the DNA matches it firmly. Clone size appears in some rows only: once, few, many, or a class for an expanded clone.

J gene: TRBJ1-2
clone size: -
V gene: TRBV4-2
D gene: -
CDR3 protein: CASSRTGFYGYTF
CDR3 DNA: TGTGCCAGCAGTCGGACCGGTTTTTATGGCTACACCTTC

J gene: TRBJ1-1
clone size: many
V gene: TRBV14
D gene: TRBD1
CDR3 protein: CASRAAGQGENTEAFF
CDR3 DNA: TGTGCCAGCAGAGCAGCGGGACAGGGAGAGAACACTGAAGCTTTCTTT

J gene: TRBJ2-1
clone size: -
V gene: TRBV27
D gene: TRBD2
CDR3 protein: CASSPRTRIGNEQFF
CDR3 DNA: TGTGCCAGCAGTCCCCGGACTAGGATCGGCAATGAGCAGTTCTTC

J gene: TRBJ2-2
clone size: few
V gene: TRBV10-2
D gene: TRBD2
CDR3 protein: CASSAGLAGSGGTGELFF
CDR3 DNA: TGCGCCAGCTCGGCGGGACTAGCGGGGAGTGGGGGCACCGGGGAGCTGTTTTTT

J gene: TRBJ1-4
clone size: -
V gene: TRBV19
D gene: -
CDR3 protein: CASTPQDTTNEKLFF
CDR3 DNA: TGTGCCAGTACTCCCCAGGATACAACTAATGAAAAACTGTTTTTT

J gene: TRBJ1-1
clone size: -
V gene: TRBV27
D gene: -
CDR3 protein: CASSLVGEGVGTEAFF
CDR3 DNA: TGTGCCAGCAGTTTAGTAGGTGAAGGGGTAGGCACTGAAGCTTTCTTT

J gene: TRBJ2-3
clone size: -
V gene: TRBV4-1
D gene: -
CDR3 protein: CASRPPAPSGGVDTQYF
CDR3 DNA: TGCGCCAGCAGGCCCCCCGCGCCCAGCGGAGGGGTAGATACGCAGTATTTT

J gene: TRBJ1-1
clone size: once
V gene: TRBV19
D gene: TRBD1
CDR3 protein: CASSISGGLNTEAFF
CDR3 DNA: TGTGCCAGTAGTATCTCAGGGGGCCTGAACACTGAAGCTTTCTTT

J gene: TRBJ1-1
clone size: -
V gene: TRBV6-5
D gene: -
CDR3 protein: CASLRGGRGDTEAFF
CDR3 DNA: TGTGCCAGCCTAAGGGGCGGTCGTGGGGACACTGAAGCTTTCTTT

J gene: TRBJ2-2
clone size: -
V gene: TRBV28
D gene: -
CDR3 protein: CASSFRVNTGELFF
CDR3 DNA: TGTGCCAGCAGTTTTAGGGTTAACACCGGGGAGCTGTTTTTT

J gene: TRBJ2-3
clone size: -
V gene: TRBV19
D gene: TRBD2
CDR3 protein: CASSIQPITLAGGGLGDTQYF
CDR3 DNA: TGTGCCAGTAGTATTCAGCCGATCACACTAGCGGGAGGTGGTTTGGGGGATACGCAGTATTTT

J gene: TRBJ2-7
clone size: -
V gene: TRBV3-1/TRBV3-2
D gene: -
CDR3 protein: CASSQGYLTGAGQYF
CDR3 DNA: TGTGCCAGCAGCCAAGGGTATCTGACGGGAGCGGGGCAGTACTTC

J gene: TRBJ2-7
clone size: -
V gene: TRBV28
D gene: -
CDR3 protein: CASKIGRVSSYEQYF
CDR3 DNA: TGTGCCAGCAAAATTGGAAGGGTAAGCTCCTACGAGCAGTACTTC

J gene: TRBJ1-2
clone size: few
V gene: TRBV5-1
D gene: -
CDR3 protein: CASSFEGNGYTF
CDR3 DNA: TGCGCCAGCAGCTTTGAGGGAAATGGCTACACCTTC

J gene: TRBJ2-3
clone size: few
V gene: TRBV19
D gene: -
CDR3 protein: CASSAWWTGTSPSSQYF
CDR3 DNA: TGTGCCAGTAGTGCTTGGTGGACCGGGACTTCCCCCTCGTCGCAGTATTTT

J gene: TRBJ1-1
clone size: -
V gene: TRBV20-1
D gene: -
CDR3 protein: CRANRNTEAFF
CDR3 DNA: TGCAGAGCTAACAGGAACACTGAAGCTTTCTTT

J gene: TRBJ2-7
clone size: few
V gene: TRBV7-9
D gene: -
CDR3 protein: CASSLGGGTGARSSYEQYF
CDR3 DNA: TGTGCCAGCAGCTTAGGGGGCGGGACCGGGGCGCGTAGCTCCTACGAGCAGTACTTC

J gene: TRBJ2-7
clone size: once
V gene: TRBV28
D gene: -
CDR3 protein: CASSFPVGYEQYF
CDR3 DNA: TGTGCCAGCAGTTTTCCCGTTGGCTACGAGCAGTACTTC

J gene: TRBJ1-4
clone size: -
V gene: TRBV6-2/TRBV6-3
D gene: -
CDR3 protein: CASSYLDSAKLFF
CDR3 DNA: TGTGCCAGCAGTTACCTGGACAGCGCAAAACTGTTTTTT

J gene: TRBJ2-7
clone size: -
V gene: TRBV29-1
D gene: TRBD1
CDR3 protein: CSVGQGASYEQYF
CDR3 DNA: TGCAGCGTCGGACAGGGCGCGTCCTACGAGCAGTACTTC

J gene: TRBJ2-3
clone size: few
V gene: TRBV12-3/TRBV12-4
D gene: -
CDR3 protein: CASSPFDTQYF
CDR3 DNA: TGTGCCAGCAGTCCGTTTGATACGCAGTATTTT

J gene: TRBJ2-7
clone size: -
V gene: TRBV28
D gene: -
CDR3 protein: CASSPSLRGYEQYF
CDR3 DNA: TGTGCCAGCAGTCCTAGCCTGAGGGGCTACGAGCAGTACTTC

J gene: TRBJ2-3
clone size: -
V gene: TRBV23-1
D gene: -
CDR3 protein: CASSHSPPVADTDTQYF
CDR3 DNA: TGCGCCAGCAGTCACTCCCCCCCCGTAGCTGACACAGATACGCAGTATTTT

J gene: TRBJ2-5
clone size: once
V gene: TRBV5-1
D gene: -
CDR3 protein: CASSLGGLKHETQYF
CDR3 DNA: TGCGCCAGCAGCTTGGGGGGCCTTAAACACGAGACCCAGTACTTC

J gene: TRBJ2-1
clone size: -
V gene: TRBV6-4
D gene: -
CDR3 protein: CASSVVGSSYNEQFF
CDR3 DNA: TGTGCCAGCAGTGTAGTGGGAAGCTCCTACAATGAGCAGTTCTTC

J gene: TRBJ2-3
clone size: -
V gene: TRBV2
D gene: -
CDR3 protein: CASSEAYSIADTQYF
CDR3 DNA: TGTGCCAGCAGTGAAGCATATAGTATCGCAGATACGCAGTATTTT

J gene: TRBJ2-3
clone size: -
V gene: TRBV6-4
D gene: -
CDR3 protein: CASSPGLSTDTQYF
CDR3 DNA: TGTGCCAGCAGTCCGGGACTCAGCACAGATACGCAGTATTTT

J gene: TRBJ2-6
clone size: -
V gene: TRBV3-1/TRBV3-2
D gene: TRBD1
CDR3 protein: CASRTGQGVSGANVLTF
CDR3 DNA: TGTGCCAGCAGAACGGGACAGGGAGTCTCTGGGGCCAACGTCCTGACTTTC

J gene: TRBJ2-7
clone size: few
V gene: TRBV19
D gene: -
CDR3 protein: CASGPGPPYEQYF
CDR3 DNA: TGTGCCAGTGGGCCGGGGCCACCCTACGAGCAGTACTTC

J gene: TRBJ2-1
clone size: -
V gene: TRBV10-3
D gene: TRBD2
CDR3 protein: CAISEGGSSYNEQFF
CDR3 DNA: TGTGCCATCAGTGAGGGCGGGAGCTCCTACAATGAGCAGTTCTTC

J gene: TRBJ2-7
clone size: -
V gene: TRBV27
D gene: -
CDR3 protein: CASSLGGEQYF
CDR3 DNA: TGTGCCAGCAGCCTGGGCGGCGAGCAGTACTTC

J gene: TRBJ2-3
clone size: -
V gene: TRBV2
D gene: -
CDR3 protein: CASRNGAHTQYF
CDR3 DNA: TGTGCCAGCAGAAATGGGGCCCATACGCAGTATTTT

J gene: TRBJ1-5
clone size: -
V gene: TRBV30
D gene: -
CDR3 protein: CAWGVRGPQHF
CDR3 DNA: TGTGCCTGGGGAGTCAGGGGGCCCCAGCATTTT

J gene: TRBJ2-1
clone size: few
V gene: TRBV7-2
D gene: TRBD2
CDR3 protein: CASSRSGTSGRANNEQFF
CDR3 DNA: TGTGCCAGCAGCCGTTCCGGGACTAGCGGGAGGGCGAACAATGAGCAGTTCTTC

J gene: TRBJ2-7
clone size: -
V gene: TRBV5-3
D gene: -
CDR3 protein: CARSSLTHRENYEQYF
CDR3 DNA: TGTGCCAGAAGCTCCCTGACTCATAGAGAAAACTACGAGCAGTACTTC

J gene: TRBJ2-7
clone size: -
V gene: TRBV5-1
D gene: -
CDR3 protein: CASSLAGTTVPSYEQYF
CDR3 DNA: TGCGCCAGCAGCTTGGCGGGGACCACAGTTCCCTCCTACGAGCAGTACTTC

J gene: TRBJ1-2
clone size: -
V gene: TRBV6-5
D gene: -
CDR3 protein: CASTFTRTTHGYTF
CDR3 DNA: TGTGCCAGCACCTTTACCCGGACAACCCATGGCTACACCTTC

J gene: TRBJ2-3
clone size: -
V gene: TRBV21-1
D gene: -
CDR3 protein: CASSKVGLAGPTTSTDTQYF
CDR3 DNA: TGTGCCAGCAGCAAAGTGGGGCTAGCGGGGCCGACGACTAGCACAGATACGCAGTATTTT

J gene: TRBJ1-1
clone size: -
V gene: TRBV19
D gene: -
CDR3 protein: CASSMPGARNTEAFF
CDR3 DNA: TGTGCCAGTAGTATGCCGGGGGCGCGAAACACTGAAGCTTTCTTT

J gene: TRBJ1-5
clone size: -
V gene: TRBV28
D gene: -
CDR3 protein: CASSSQSIDHQPQHF
CDR3 DNA: TGTGCCAGCAGTTCACAATCCATCGACCATCAGCCCCAGCATTTT

J gene: TRBJ1-6
clone size: -
V gene: TRBV6-5
D gene: -
CDR3 protein: CASSFGQLNSPLHF
CDR3 DNA: TGTGCCAGCAGTTTCGGACAGTTAAATTCACCCCTCCACTTT

J gene: TRBJ2-7
clone size: -
V gene: TRBV20-1
D gene: -
CDR3 protein: CSARQGYEQYF
CDR3 DNA: TGCAGTGCTCGGCAGGGTTACGAGCAGTACTTC

J gene: TRBJ2-1
clone size: -
V gene: TRBV4-1
D gene: -
CDR3 protein: CASSQDSTINEQFF
CDR3 DNA: TGCGCCAGCAGCCAAGATTCGACGATCAATGAGCAGTTCTTC

J gene: TRBJ2-5
clone size: -
V gene: TRBV3-1/TRBV3-2
D gene: -
CDR3 protein: CASSQETQYF
CDR3 DNA: TGTGCCAGCAGCCAAGAGACCCAGTACTTC

J gene: TRBJ2-5
clone size: -
V gene: TRBV18
D gene: -
CDR3 protein: CASSPRSRQGHQETQYF
CDR3 DNA: TGTGCCAGCTCACCGAGGTCGAGGCAGGGGCACCAAGAGACCCAGTACTTC

J gene: TRBJ1-5
clone size: -
V gene: TRBV30
D gene: -
CDR3 protein: CAWSTRTHQPQHF
CDR3 DNA: TGTGCCTGGAGTACGAGGACCCATCAGCCCCAGCATTTT

J gene: TRBJ2-1
clone size: -
V gene: TRBV14
D gene: TRBD2
CDR3 protein: CASSQEAASGWSSYNEQFF
CDR3 DNA: TGTGCCAGCAGCCAAGAAGCGGCTAGCGGGTGGAGCTCCTACAATGAGCAGTTCTTC

J gene: TRBJ2-1
clone size: -
V gene: TRBV6-5
D gene: -
CDR3 protein: CASTPGVASQFF
CDR3 DNA: TGTGCCAGCACCCCCGGGGTAGCGAGTCAGTTCTTC

J gene: TRBJ1-1
clone size: -
V gene: TRBV12-3/TRBV12-4
D gene: -
CDR3 protein: CASSFVRDTEAFF
CDR3 DNA: TGTGCCAGCAGTTTCGTAAGGGACACTGAAGCTTTCTTT

J gene: TRBJ2-5
clone size: -
V gene: TRBV10-3
D gene: -
CDR3 protein: CAISEAYSETQYF
CDR3 DNA: TGTGCCATCAGTGAGGCTTACTCGGAGACCCAGTACTTC

J gene: TRBJ1-1
clone size: -
V gene: TRBV2
D gene: -
CDR3 protein: CASSFARAGTEAFF
CDR3 DNA: TGTGCCAGCAGTTTCGCCAGGGCCGGCACTGAAGCTTTCTTT

J gene: TRBJ2-2
clone size: -
V gene: TRBV6-6
D gene: -
CDR3 protein: CASSPYMALPGTGELFF
CDR3 DNA: TGTGCCAGCAGTCCGTACATGGCACTACCCGGGACCGGGGAGCTGTTTTTT

J gene: TRBJ1-5
clone size: -
V gene: TRBV6-2/TRBV6-3
D gene: TRBD1
CDR3 protein: CASSRTGTGGGNQPQHF
CDR3 DNA: TGTGCCAGCAGCCGCACCGGGACAGGGGGCGGCAATCAGCCCCAGCATTTT